Below are 30 T cell receptor beta chains sequenced from a single sample in a study of blood T cell repertoires in COVID-19. Clones were read by immunoSEQ multiplex PCR, and TCRdb kept only the in-frame ones, dropping some. The top ten hold more than 7.5% of the sample, which has around 160,000 clones, roughly 85% seen once. The specimen sequenced was peripheral blood. Receptor source: a woman in her sixties or seventies with COVID-19, enrolled during active disease.

This chain joins TRBV13 and TRBJ2-7; 9 positions match TRBD2. J gave up 3 bases and V 0 bases, and 0 bases lay outside the gene matches. Looked up from germline, CDR1 is PRHDT and CDR2 is FYEKMQ (reference sequence). The CDR3 is made up of 14 amino acids. The CDR3 sequence is CASSLGLAGYEQYF. CDR3 bases: TGTGCCAGCAGCTTAGGACTAGCGGGCTACGAGCAGTACTTC.

The chain couples TRBV9 to TRBJ2-3; perhaps TRBD2 as D (6 bases). The germline V and J ends were trimmed by 0 bases and 4 bases, with 12 bases remaining between them. The germline gives CDR1 SGDLS, CDR2 YYNGEE. The CDR3 contains 15 residues. The CDR3 DNA follows: TGTGCCAGCAGCGTAGGGGGGGTAGGCGCAGATACGCAGTATTTT. Translated: CASSVGGVGADTQYF. The full variable domain, with the rest looked up from reference TRBV9 and TRBJ2-3, is DSGVTQTPKHLITATGQRVTLRCSPRSGDLSVYWYQQSLDQGLQFLIQYYNGEERAKGNILERFSAQQFPDLHSELNLSSLELGDSALYFCASSVGGVGADTQYFGPGTRLTVL.

The chain's CDR3 is CAIRGQGHYGYTF. The CDR3 DNA reads TGTGCCATCAGGGGACAGGGACACTATGGCTACACCTTC. This rearrangement joins TRBV10-3 to TRBJ1-2, with 9 bases fitting TRBD1. V dropped 6 bases and J dropped 3; count of bases not matched to a gene: 2. CDR1 ENHRY and CDR2 SYGVKD come from the germline V gene. There are 13 residues in the CDR3.

The gene calls are TRBV27 and TRBJ1-1, with D hard to call. CDR1 is MNHEY and CDR2 is SMNVEV in the germline V gene (reference sequence). CDR3 size: 13 residues. The V end lost 3 bases, the J end lost 9 bases, and 14 bases lay between the germline ends. CDR3 protein: CASSFAGGGKAFF. The CDR3, as DNA: TGTGCCAGCAGTTTTGCGGGAGGAGGGAAAGCTTTCTTT.

This rearrangement joins TRBV27 to TRBJ1-2, with TRBD1 as a possible D gene (6 bases). V was shortened by 2 bases and J by 5 bases, with 12 bases between the two germline ends. The CDR3 is 14 residues long. Per germline, CDR1 MNHEY and CDR2 SMNVEV (reference sequence). CDR3 amino acids: CASSLGRGGYGYTF. CDR3 nucleotide sequence: TGTGCCAGCAGTTTAGGCAGGGGCGGTTATGGCTACACCTTC.

This chain links TRBV20-1 with TRBJ2-3; D is ambiguous. This CDR3 is built from 11 residues. The germline gives CDR1 DFQATT, CDR2 SNEGSKA (reference sequence). With 6 bases removed from V and 4 bases from J, the gap between germline ends came to 8 bases. The CDR3 DNA reads TGCAGTGCCCCCCGTCCAGATACGCAGTATTTT. Protein sequence: CSAPRPDTQYF.

The chain uses TRBV5-1 and TRBJ1-4; tentatively, D is TRBD1 (5 bases). V was trimmed by 4 bases and J by 8 bases, leaving 18 bases between them. This CDR3 comprises 15 residues. Per the germline V gene, CDR1 is SGHRS and CDR2 is YFSETQ. This CDR3 reads CASSAVGRVEEKLFF. CDR3 sequence (DNA): TGCGCCAGCAGCGCCGTGGGCAGGGTAGAGGAAAAACTGTTTTTT.

The chain employs TRBV9 and TRBJ1-4, with D perhaps TRBD1 (5 bases). V lost 4 bases to trimming and J lost 1 base, with 20 bases between them. The CDR3 totals 18 residues. Looked up from germline, CDR1 is SGDLS and CDR2 is YYNGEE. This chain's CDR3 is CASSPRGVAGLTNEKLFF. The DNA of the CDR3 is TGTGCCAGCAGCCCACGAGGGGTGGCGGGACTAACTAATGAAAAACTGTTTTTT.

The chain joins TRBV5-4 to TRBJ2-1; possibly TRBD2 for D (6 bases). Germline CDR1 reads SGHNT; CDR2 reads YYREEE (reference sequence). Trimming stripped 4 bases from V and 0 bases from J, with 14 bases between. The CDR3 runs to 16 residues. Here the CDR3 DNA reads TGTGCCAGCAGCAGAGGGACTCGAGACTCCTACAATGAGCAGTTCTTC. This sequence encodes CASSRGTRDSYNEQFF.

This CDR3 reads CASSNYQRDGTDTQYF. CDR3 in DNA: TGTGCCAGCAGCAACTATCAGCGAGATGGCACAGATACGCAGTATTTT. This chain links TRBV7-9 with TRBJ2-3; D is ambiguous. The CDR3 covers 16 residues. V was pared by 5 bases and J by 1 base, with 16 bases between. Germline V gives CDR1 SEHNR, CDR2 FQNEAQ (reference sequence). Full variable domain (missing parts from reference TRBV7-9 and TRBJ2-3): DTGVSQNPRHKITKRGQNVTFRCDPISEHNRLYWYRQTLGQGPEFLTYFQNEAQLEKSRLLSDRFSAERPKGSFSTLEIQRTEQGDSAMYLCASSNYQRDGTDTQYFGPGTRLTVL.

The genes are TRBV19 and TRBJ1-2; the match to TRBD1 covers 7 bases. Trimming cost V 4 bases and J 6 bases; bases outside gene matches: 5. This CDR3 comprises 13 residues. The V gene's germline CDR1 is LNHDA and CDR2 SQIVND (reference sequence). CDR3 sequence: CASSKDQGDGYTF. Here the CDR3 DNA reads TGTGCCAGTAGTAAGGACCAGGGGGATGGCTACACCTTC.

This clone has only one observation. V usage is TRBV18 and J usage is TRBJ2-7; D unclear. V was cut by 4 bases and J by 2 bases, with 12 bases left in between. Germline CDR1 is KGHSH and CDR2 is LQKENI. CDR3 length: 14 amino acids. The CDR3 sequence: CASSLNRETYEQYF. The DNA for the CDR3 is TGTGCCAGCTCACTAAACAGAGAAACCTACGAGCAGTACTTC.

This chain uses TRBV7-9 with TRBJ1-2; D is possibly TRBD1 (6 bases). CDR1 SEHNR and CDR2 FQNEAQ come from the germline V gene (reference sequence). The CDR3 has 16 amino acids. Trimming left V 5 bases short and J 3 bases short, with 19 bases between. The CDR3 here is CASSHPGGASHYGYTF. The CDR3 region has the DNA TGTGCCAGCAGCCACCCGGGGGGGGCGTCCCACTATGGCTACACCTTC.

This clone was seen more than once but under ten times. V is TRBV9 and J is TRBJ1-1, with D perhaps matching TRBD1 (6 bases). This CDR3 is 15 amino acids long. V lost 2 bases and J 0 bases, leaving 11 bases between the germline ends. The V gene's germline CDR1 is SGDLS and CDR2 YYNGEE. CDR3 nucleotide sequence: TGTGCCAGCAGCGTCGAGACAGGACTGAACACTGAAGCTTTCTTT. Translated, it gives CASSVETGLNTEAFF.

The V gene is TRBV18, the J gene TRBJ1-1; D not resolved. The CDR3 covers 12 residues. From germline, CDR1 is KGHSH and CDR2 LQKENI. Trimming pared 3 bases from V and 6 bases from J, leaving 8 bases between. The CDR3, as DNA: TGTGCCAGCTCACCGGCCGGGTCTGAAGCTTTCTTT. Residues: CASSPAGSEAFF. Full variable domain (rest looked up from reference TRBV18 and TRBJ1-1): NAGVMQNPRHLVRRRGQEARLRCSPMKGHSHVYWYRQLPEEGLKFMVYLQKENIIDESGMPKERFSAEFPKEGPSILRIQQVVRGDSAAYFCASSPAGSEAFFGQGTRLTVV.

The genes are TRBV12-3 or TRBV12-4 and TRBJ1-5; possibly TRBD1 for D (5 bases). The CDR3 is made up of 12 amino acids. V gave up 4 bases and J gave up 6 bases, with 7 bases separating them. The CDR3 is CASSSGFQPQHF. The DNA for the CDR3 is TGTGCCAGCAGTTCAGGGTTTCAGCCCCAGCATTTT.

V gene TRBV6-5 combines with J gene TRBJ1-6; D might be TRBD1 (6 bases). The V end lost 3 bases, the J end lost 8 bases, and 17 bases lay between the germline ends. The CDR3 is 16 residues long. CDR1 and CDR2 from the germline V gene are MNHEY and SVGAGI. For the CDR3, the DNA is TGTGCCAGCAGTTATCTTTCGGGACAAGGATATTCACCCCTCCACTTT. Its translation is CASSYLSGQGYSPLHF.

This rearrangement joins TRBV11-3 to TRBJ2-1; unclear D gene. There are 13 residues in the CDR3. CDR1 and CDR2 (germline): SGHNT, YENEEA. Trimming left V 2 bases short and J 5 bases short, with 7 bases between. The CDR3 DNA sequence: TGTGCCAGCAGCTTAAGTCAGGACAATGAGCAGTTCTTC. Translation gives CASSLSQDNEQFF.

Ten or more counts support this clone. The chain carries TRBV13 and TRBJ1-3; 7 nucleotides align to TRBD1. Looked up from germline, CDR1 is PRHDT and CDR2 is FYEKMQ (reference sequence). The CDR3 length is 15 residues. V dropped 4 bases and J dropped 4; count of bases not matched to a gene: 7. CDR3 sequence reads: CASSSYRGYGNTIYF. DNA of the CDR3: TGTGCCAGCAGCTCATACAGGGGTTACGGAAACACCATATATTTT.

This chain joins TRBV6-5 and TRBJ1-1; TRBD1 aligns across 8 bases. J was trimmed by 5 bases and V by 4 bases; bases with no gene match: 6. The CDR3 covers 14 residues. CDR1 and CDR2 (germline): MNHEY, SVGAGI. CDR3: CASSSTGGGTEAFF. The DNA of the CDR3 is TGTGCCAGCAGTTCTACAGGGGGGGGGACTGAAGCTTTCTTT.

This chain connects TRBV10-1 to TRBJ2-3; TRBD2 aligns across 7 bases. CDR3 length equals 14 residues. V lost 5 bases and J lost 2; bases outside the gene matches: 4. The V gene's germline CDR1 is WNHNN and CDR2 SYGVQD (reference sequence). The CDR3 region is CASSPGGITDTQYF. As DNA, the CDR3 is TGCGCCAGCAGTCCCGGGGGGATCACAGATACGCAGTATTTT.

The genes are TRBV7-6 and TRBJ1-1; 8 bases align to TRBD1. The CDR3 runs to 16 residues. V lost 5 bases and J lost 0; bases outside the gene matches: 8. Germline CDR1 SGHVS, CDR2 FNYEAQ. CDR3 protein: CASSADRGRMNTEAFF. The CDR3 DNA is TGTGCCAGCAGCGCCGACAGGGGACGGATGAACACTGAAGCTTTCTTT.

The rearrangement uses TRBV4-1 and TRBJ1-2, with 8 bases lining up with TRBD1. The junction had 4 bases not matched to a gene; V was cut back by 2 bases and J by 2 bases. CDR1 and CDR2 (germline): MGHRA, YSYEKL. The CDR3 spans 15 residues. CDR3: CASSQNRGFNYGYTF. The CDR3 bases are TGCGCCAGCAGCCAAAACAGGGGGTTCAACTATGGCTACACCTTC.

The CDR3 DNA is TGTGCCAGCTCACCCAATCCGGGGGCCGGGGAGCTGTTTTTT. Protein product: CASSPNPGAGELFF. This rearrangement joins TRBV18 to TRBJ2-2, with TRBD2 as a possible D gene (6 bases). Germline-derived CDR1 and CDR2 are KGHSH and LQKENI. This CDR3 has 14 amino acids. Between the trimmed V and J ends, which lost 3 bases and 6 bases, there was a span of 11 bases.

The chain employs TRBV5-1 and TRBJ1-3; D remains unclear. The CDR3 is 16 residues long. CDR1 and CDR2 from the germline V gene are SGHRS and YFSETQ. V lost 0 bases to trimming and J lost 2 bases, with 12 bases between them. CDR3 residues: CASSLALGRAGNTIYF. In nucleotides, the CDR3 is TGCGCCAGCAGCTTGGCCTTAGGGAGAGCTGGAAACACCATATATTTT.

The chain carries TRBV3-1 (or the pseudogene TRBV3-2) and TRBJ2-3; 8 bases fit TRBD2. The length of the CDR3 is 16 residues. The J segment lost 2 bases and the V segment lost 4 bases, leaving 8 bases of the junction unmatched. From germline, CDR1 is LGHDT and CDR2 YNNKEL (reference sequence). This chain's CDR3 is CASSPLRTSYTDTQYF. The CDR3 DNA reads TGTGCCAGCAGCCCGCTCAGGACTAGCTACACAGATACGCAGTATTTT.

This chain uses TRBV11-2 with TRBJ1-2; 10 bases line up with TRBD1. With 6 bases clipped from V and 2 bases from J, the junction kept 3 bases outside the gene matches. The CDR3 is 14 residues long. Germline CDR1 SGHAT, CDR2 FQNNGV. In nucleotides, the CDR3 is TGTGCCAGCAGTTCGACAGGGGGCAACTATGGCTACACCTTC. This codes for CASSSTGGNYGYTF.

The rearrangement links TRBV12-3 or TRBV12-4 to TRBJ1-2; D is uncertain. The CDR3 has 13 residues. Trimming left V 7 bases short and J 3 bases short, with 12 bases between. The CDR3, as DNA: TGTGCCAGCACCCTTCTTCCTGACTATGGCTACACCTTC. It specifies CASTLLPDYGYTF.

The chain uses TRBV7-2 and TRBJ1-6; D is perhaps TRBD1 (5 bases). CDR3 length: 13 amino acids. Trimming stripped 6 bases from V and 8 bases from J, with 11 bases between. Per the germline V gene, CDR1 is SGHTA and CDR2 is FQGNSA. The chain's CDR3 is CASRVQGDSPLHF. The DNA of the CDR3 is TGTGCCAGCAGGGTCCAGGGTGATTCACCCCTCCACTTT.

This clone was recorded a few times. The chain recombines TRBV23-1 with TRBJ2-6; 7 nucleotides align to TRBD1. TRBV23-1 falls under the ORF class, with uncertain function. The CDR3 runs to 18 residues. The V segment lost 4 bases and the J segment 0 bases; nucleotides outside the gene matches: 9. CDR3 sequence: CASSPGQVDSSGANVLTF. The DNA for the CDR3 is TGCGCCAGCAGTCCAGGACAGGTGGACTCCTCTGGGGCCAACGTCCTGACTTTC.